The text below deals with one T cell receptor beta chain. What it binds is not known. Surgery without prior neoadjuvant therapy was the treatment of the selected pancreatic ductal adenocarcinoma patients. This table comes from immunoSEQ multiplex PCR, and its TCRdb copy is limited to in-frame clones, with some not included. Here the sample spans 9,000 to 15,000 clones, roughly 88% being singletons. These data belong to a study of T cells in pancreatic ductal adenocarcinoma. Study-level results: No significant tumor-blood clonality difference; means were about 0.1 and 0.065. Compared with tumor, blood showed more total productive templates and about 8.1-fold more clonotypes. Comparisons of tumor and blood clonality may show falsely lower tumor diversity.

Trimming left V 6 bases short and J 0 bases short, with 9 bases between. There are 14 residues in the CDR3. The V gene's germline CDR1 is SNHLY and CDR2 FYNNEI. The sequencing sample was made of PBMCs. The receptor was derived from a human donor with pancreatic ductal adenocarcinoma. V is TRBV2 and J is TRBJ1-3; weak D call: TRBD1 (5 bases). The CDR3 DNA is TGTGCCAGCAGGGGGGGAAACTCTGGAAACACCATATATTTT. Its protein product is CASRGGNSGNTIYF. Looking up the rest from reference TRBV2 and TRBJ1-3 gives the full variable domain: EPEVTQTPSHQVTQMGQEVILRCVPISNHLYFYWYRQILGQKVEFLVSFYNNEISEKSEIFDDQFSVERPDGSNFTLKIRSTKLEDSAMYFCASRGGNSGNTIYFGEGSWLTVV.